The present entry profiles one TCR beta chain with its context. The data are from a study of blood T cell repertoires in COVID-19. Between the trimmed V and J ends, which lost 0 bases and 0 bases, there was a span of 15 bases. This CDR3 is built from 17 residues. The germline gives CDR1 SGHRS, CDR2 YFSETQ. Sequencing used immunoSEQ multiplex PCR; TCRdb keeps in-frame clones, though not all of them. Among a few hundred thousand clones listed, 80% to 90% were seen once. Sequencing input: PBMCs or T cells enriched from blood (not recorded which). The J gene is TRBJ1-1, the V gene TRBV5-1, with a weak D call TRBD1 (5 bases). The clonotype comes from a man between 18 and 35 years old with acute COVID-19. Here the CDR3 reads CASSLVPGSDLNTEAFF. The CDR3 DNA reads TGCGCCAGCAGCTTGGTCCCAGGGTCGGATCTGAACACTGAAGCTTTCTTT.